This TCR beta chain was sequenced in a study of Ad26.COV2.S vaccination and SARS-CoV-2 variants. Turning to the study itself: Once, or twice with 56 days between doses, Ad26.COV2.S was given intramuscularly. Findings of the study overall: Non-spike TCR breadth did not differ much between vaccine and placebo recipients.

Trimming took 0 bases from V and 1 from J, leaving 7 bases between them. CDR1 is SGHRS, CDR2 YFSETQ, per germline. This CDR3 is 15 amino acids long. As concerns this clone: What it recognizes is unknown.

Using immunoSEQ multiplex PCR, the repertoire was profiled, and TCRdb retains in-frame clones only, with some absent. The profile shows hundreds of thousands of clones, 87% of them singletons. Regarding treatment: 15 to 20 received Ad26.COV2.S at low or high dose, single or two shots; about 5 received placebo; per-sample allocation not given. At day 63 after the first vaccine or placebo injection, samples were drawn. This receptor was identified in a person between 18 and 59 years old who received the Ad26.COV2.S COVID-19 vaccine or a placebo. The sequences come from peripheral blood, collected in a trial of Ad26.COV2.S vaccine versus placebo. The chain recombines TRBV5-1 with TRBJ2-2, with a tentative D call TRBD1 (5 bases). In DNA form, the CDR3 reads TGCGCCAGCAGCTTGGGACAGATGAACACCGGGGAGCTGTTTTTT. This codes for CASSLGQMNTGELFF.